Sequencing of this T cell receptor beta chain was carried out in a study of T cells in Graves' hyperthyroidism and ophthalmopathy. RNA transcripts served as the template for amplifying TCR beta CDR3 regions. The HTBI primer set drove a first-round RT-PCR of the TCR CDR3. Each CDR3 protein is one row after TCRdb ran MiXCR on the multiplex PCR reads. The repertoire has about 560,000 distinct CDR3 sequences, around 42% of them found once; the top ten carry approximately 8.2%. This clonotype appeared many times. V was pared by 4 bases and J by 6 bases, with 8 bases of the junction left unmatched. This CDR3 is built from 14 residues. Germline V CDR1 and CDR2: SNHLY, FYNNEI.

The specimen sequenced was peripheral blood or thyroid tissue (not recorded which). The chain joins TRBV2 to TRBJ1-2; TRBD1 matches at 7 bases. The clonotype was recovered from a woman between 18 and 30 years old with Graves' hyperthyroidism. CDR3 amino acids: CASSGDSGVDGYTF. Here the CDR3 DNA reads TGTGCCAGCAGTGGGGACAGCGGGGTGGATGGCTACACCTTC.